These T cell receptor beta chains were read from a single sample in a study of cytomegalovirus exposure and HLA in healthy donors. Sequenced by immunoSEQ multiplex PCR; TCRdb stores in-frame clones only, minus some. The sample yields some 190,000 clones, 60% to 80% seen once. Sequenced material: PBMCs. All receptors come from a woman aged 25-40 years in good health and CMV-seropositive. CDR3s include the opening cysteine and the closing phenylalanine or tryptophan.

>TRBJ2-7|TRBV6-5
CASGSSAYSYEQYF
>TRBJ2-1|TRBV6-6
CASRDRDRGRNEQFF
>TRBJ2-7|TRBV5-6
CASSDTYEQYF
>TRBJ2-5|TRBV7-9
CASRRPGLGSEQYF
>TRBJ1-2|TRBV6-1
CASSLGESYGYTF
>TRBJ2-3|TRBV5-6
CASSQGAQGGAQYF
>TRBJ2-3|TRBV7-9
CASSRLGQGQGDTQYF
>TRBJ2-7|TRBV6-5
CASSQTGGSYEQYF
>TRBJ2-7|TRBV7-8
CASSLGRAGGMGEQYF
>TRBJ2-3|TRBV2
CASSWGLAGGTDTQYF
>TRBJ1-2|TRBV6-5
CASSYSGTGDWYGYTF
>TRBJ1-1|TRBV7-9
CASSTGARTEAFF
>TRBJ2-2|TRBV21-1
CASSKAGRATGELFF
>TRBJ2-2|TRBV11-2
CASSAFVGGGGELFF
>TRBJ2-3|TRBV6-1
CASSEVTGGTDTQYF
>TRBJ1-2|TRBV19
CAISIQGSGYTF
>TRBJ2-1|TRBV6-5
CASRVQGRDEQFF
>TRBJ1-1|TRBV4-1
CASSQDSTGNEAFF
>TRBJ2-2|TRBV27
CASSRGQVTGELFF
>TRBJ2-7|TRBV13
CASSLGAGDYEQYF
>TRBJ2-5|TRBV2
CATHGGGGETQYF
>TRBJ1-1|TRBV7-9
CASSLTSLNTEAFF
>TRBJ1-2|TRBV11-2
CASSQRFMAGGDGYTF
>TRBJ1-1|TRBV6-1
CASSEMTGVTEAFF
>TRBJ2-1|TRBV7-2
CASSPSSGRNEQFF
>TRBJ1-1|TRBV15
CATSRGGVNTEAFF
>TRBJ2-3|TRBV27
CASSSYLPDTDTQYF
>TRBJ2-1|TRBV6-4
CASSQVSGGDEQFF
>TRBJ2-7|TRBV6-5
CASTRTGGRKTEQYF
>TRBJ2-3|TRBV7-2
CASSPTGLAGGGGADTQYF
>TRBJ2-7|TRBV18
CASSPQGIDSREQYF
>TRBJ2-6|TRBV7-2
CASSPGVVTSGANVLTF
>TRBJ2-2|TRBV5-4
CASSLQTGLAGELFF
>TRBJ2-3|TRBV19
CASSIETFMTSGSTDTQYF
>TRBJ2-7|TRBV5-4
CASSFGREVREQYF
>TRBJ2-2|TRBV2
CASSWTSGSAGELFF
>TRBJ2-2|TRBV9
CASSVAGGPGELFF
>TRBJ1-1|TRBV27
CASRRELNTEAFF
>TRBJ1-1|TRBV27
CASSLRTGGTEAFF
>TRBJ1-3|TRBV7-9
CASSPGTHGNTIYF
>TRBJ1-4|TRBV20-1
CSAYNEKLFF
>TRBJ2-1|TRBV6-5
CASRGVGNEQFF
>TRBJ2-2|TRBV5-5
CASSLDSSGELFF
>TRBJ1-1|TRBV6-1
CASSDRADGRGPSRSTEAFF
>TRBJ1-3|TRBV6-5
CASSRGAYSGNTIYF
>TRBJ1-2|TRBV2
CASSRVTGGAHGYTF
>TRBJ2-1|TRBV2
CASSRQGAGNEQFF
>TRBJ1-2|TRBV27
CASSQGQNYGYTF
>TRBJ2-7|TRBV27
CASSSAVGATYEQYF
>TRBJ2-1|TRBV15
CATSRAGGVQFF
>TRBJ2-3|TRBV5-4
CASSSPPTGGTAPDTQYF